This T cell receptor beta chain was identified in a study of T cell responses to AZD1222 COVID-19 vaccine. Whole-study context: Pooling was applied to second doses at about 4 or about 12 weeks.

Here immunoSEQ multiplex PCR was the method, and the copy in TCRdb shows in-frame clones only, minus some. The top ten clones hold approximately 5% of a sample with approximately 150,000 clones, about 92% of them seen once. The germline V gene encodes CDR1 SGHTA and CDR2 FQGNSA. V lost 5 bases, J lost 7 bases, and 6 bases stayed unmatched. The CDR3 contains 14 residues. The gene calls are TRBV7-2 and TRBJ2-7, with 12 bases matching TRBD1. This material consisted of peripheral blood, taken on day 0 of AZD1222 vaccination. This clonotype was sampled from an adult in good health. The CDR3 DNA is TGTGCCAGCAGCATCCGGGACAGGGGGCGTGAGCAGTACTTC. It yields the protein CASSIRDRGREQYF.